The next 20 T cell receptor beta chains were all read from a single sample in a study of cytomegalovirus exposure and HLA in healthy donors. PCR employed 60 Vbeta and 13 Jbeta primers. The method was immunoSEQ multiplex PCR; TCRdb's version includes in-frame clones alone and lacks a portion of them. The table shows 120,000 or so clones, with roughly 85% occurring only once. The sequenced sample consisted of PBMCs. The receptors were sampled from a woman aged 40-49 years in good health and CMV-seropositive.

This chain connects TRBV6-4 to TRBJ1-2, with 10 bases aligning to TRBD1. With 3 bases clipped from V and 8 bases from J, the junction kept 9 bases outside the gene matches. From germline, CDR1 is MRHNA and CDR2 SNTAGT. This CDR3 is built from 15 residues. CDR3 in amino acids: CASSETIGTGAGYTF. In DNA form, the CDR3 reads TGTGCCAGCAGTGAAACGATAGGGACAGGGGCCGGCTACACCTTC.

This chain connects TRBV25-1 to TRBJ2-2; TRBD2 is a possible D gene (5 bases). The length of the CDR3 is 16 residues. V shed 7 bases and J shed 0 bases, with 15 bases lying between them. Germline CDR1 MGHDK, CDR2 SYGVNS. CDR3 in DNA: TGTGCCAGCACCCCGAGGGCTGGGGCGAACACCGGGGAGCTGTTTTTT. Its translation: CASTPRAGANTGELFF.

The genes are TRBV7-6 and TRBJ1-5; no firm D call. Germline V lookup: CDR1 SGHVS, CDR2 FNYEAQ. The length of the CDR3 is 11 residues. Between the trimmed V and J ends, which lost 3 bases and 6 bases, there was a span of 3 bases. CDR3 sequence reads: CASSFLQPQHF. CDR3 bases: TGTGCCAGCAGCTTTCTTCAGCCCCAGCATTTT.

The chain joins TRBV7-6 to TRBJ2-3; D may be TRBD2 (7 bases). Trimming removed 5 bases from V and 5 bases from J, with 17 bases in between. Germline V gene sequence: CDR1 SGHVS, CDR2 FNYEAQ. This CDR3 has 15 amino acids. CDR3 nucleotides: TGTGCCAGCAGCCCAGGGGAGGGGAATATAGATACGCAGTATTTT. It specifies CASSPGEGNIDTQYF. Supplemented by reference TRBV7-6 and TRBJ2-3, the full variable domain reads GAGVSQSPRYKVTKRGQDVALRCDPISGHVSLYWYRQALGQGPEFLTYFNYEAQQDKSGLPNDRFSAERPEGSISTLTIQRTEQRDSAMYRCASSPGEGNIDTQYFGPGTRLTVL.

The chain recombines TRBV19 with TRBJ2-2; TRBD2 matches 13 bases. V gave up 8 bases and J gave up 5 bases; unmatched junction bases: 8. This CDR3 has 16 amino acids. CDR1 and CDR2 (germline): LNHDA, SQIVND (reference sequence). In nucleotides, the CDR3 is TGTGCCAGTGACGGACTAGCGGGAGTTAGAACCGGGGAGCTGTTTTTT. As protein: CASDGLAGVRTGELFF.

The gene calls are TRBV5-1 and TRBJ2-7; 8 bases map to TRBD1. V shed 4 bases, J shed 5 bases, and the junction held 5 bases outside the gene matches. The CDR3 extends over 13 amino acids. Germline values: CDR1 SGHRS, CDR2 YFSETQ. As DNA, the CDR3 is TGCGCCAGCAGCCACGGGACAGGAAACGAGCAGTACTTC. It specifies CASSHGTGNEQYF.

The rearrangement uses TRBV6-6 and TRBJ1-6, with 9 positions matching TRBD1. This CDR3 has 14 residues. V gave up 5 bases and J gave up 6 bases; unmatched junction bases: 2. Germline lookup yields CDR1 MNHNY and CDR2 SVGAGI (reference sequence). CDR3 sequence: CASSPDRGNSPLHF. The DNA for the CDR3 is TGTGCCAGCAGTCCGGACAGGGGTAATTCACCCCTCCACTTT.

The rearrangement uses TRBV27 and TRBJ2-3; unclear D gene. The CDR3 is made up of 16 amino acids. CDR1 and CDR2 from the germline V gene are MNHEY and SMNVEV (reference sequence). V was cut by 4 bases and J by 0 bases, with 14 bases left in between. The CDR3, as DNA: TGTGCCAGCAGTTCATCCCCGGCGGTTAGCACAGATACGCAGTATTTT. This gives the protein CASSSSPAVSTDTQYF.

This clone was counted once. The chain combines TRBV6-5 with TRBJ2-3; 13 nucleotides match TRBD2. Germline assignment: CDR1 MNHEY and CDR2 SVGAGI. CDR3 length equals 16 residues. Unmatched junction bases numbered 6, after V lost 4 bases and J lost 5 bases. CDR3 nucleotides: TGTGCCAGCAGTTCCGGACTAGCGGGAGCGGGAGATACGCAGTATTTT. Amino acid sequence: CASSSGLAGAGDTQYF.

The rearrangement joins TRBV29-1 to TRBJ2-7, with 14 positions matching TRBD2. The V gene end was trimmed by 3 bases and the J gene end by 4 bases; junction bases not matched to a gene: 8. CDR1 and CDR2 from the germline V gene are SQVTM and ANQGSEA. The CDR3 has 16 residues. The CDR3 region has the DNA TGCAGCGTTGATCTTCCCGGGACTAGCGGGAGATACGAGCAGTACTTC. Amino acid sequence: CSVDLPGTSGRYEQYF.

V is TRBV2 and J is TRBJ1-2; D ambiguous. The CDR3 has 12 amino acids. Trimming left V 4 bases short and J 7 bases short, with 10 bases between. Looked up from germline, CDR1 is SNHLY and CDR2 is FYNNEI. CDR3 coding DNA: TGTGCCAGCAGTGGCGAGTTCTCTGGCTACACCTTC. Translation gives CASSGEFSGYTF.

The chain recombines TRBV28 with TRBJ2-3; 9 nucleotides align to TRBD2. CDR3 size: 12 residues. V shed 9 bases, J shed 4 bases, and the junction held 2 bases outside the gene matches. The germline CDR1 and CDR2 sequences are MDHEN and SYDVKM. The CDR3 DNA reads TGTGCCAGTAGCGGGAGAGCAGATACGCAGTATTTT. It codes for CASSGRADTQYF.

The chain uses TRBV7-9 and TRBJ2-2; D unclear. The germline gives CDR1 SEHNR, CDR2 FQNEAQ (reference sequence). The V and J ends lost 4 bases and 7 bases respectively, with 7 bases between them. The CDR3 is 12 residues long. Written as DNA, the CDR3 is TGTGCCAGCAGCTCTTTGAGCGGGGAGCTGTTTTTT. Amino acids: CASSSLSGELFF.

This chain uses TRBV27 with TRBJ2-1; the match to TRBD2 covers 8 bases. V was clipped by 5 bases and J by 4 bases; unmatched bases: 10. The CDR3 extends over 16 amino acids. Germline V gives CDR1 MNHEY, CDR2 SMNVEV (reference sequence). For the CDR3, the DNA is TGTGCCAGCAGTGGAGGAGGGACTAGTGGATACAATGAGCAGTTCTTC. It translates to CASSGGGTSGYNEQFF.

Written as DNA, the CDR3 is TGTGCCGCCCAGACAGGGGCCGACAATCAGCCCCAGCATTTT. Translating it yields CAAQTGADNQPQHF. The V and J genes are TRBV6-5 and TRBJ1-5; 8 bases fit TRBD1. The germline CDR1 and CDR2 sequences are MNHEY and SVGAGI. CDR3 length equals 14 residues. J was trimmed by 3 bases and V by 11 bases; bases with no gene match: 9.

V and J are TRBV28 and TRBJ2-3; 7 bases line up with TRBD2. Germline V gene data show CDR1 as MDHEN and CDR2 as SYDVKM. The CDR3 loop spans 13 amino acids. V was pared by 7 bases and J by 8 bases, with 9 bases of the junction left unmatched. The CDR3 sequence is CASKLREGPTQYF. CDR3 in DNA: TGTGCCAGCAAATTGAGGGAGGGCCCTACGCAGTATTTT. Using reference TRBV28 and TRBJ2-3 for the parts outside the CDR3, the full variable domain is DVKVTQSSRYLVKRTGEKVFLECVQDMDHENMFWYRQDPGLGLRLIYFSYDVKMKEKGDIPEGYSVSREKKERFSLILESASTNQTSMYLCASKLREGPTQYFGPGTRLTVL.

The CDR3 sequence is CASSHPWNRADETQYF. DNA of the CDR3: TGTGCCAGCAGCCACCCTTGGAACAGGGCTGACGAGACCCAGTACTTC. The chain has TRBV7-9 and TRBJ2-5; possible D gene TRBD1, 6 bases. The germline CDR1 and CDR2 sequences are SEHNR and FQNEAQ (reference sequence). The germline V and J ends were trimmed by 5 bases and 5 bases, with 21 bases remaining between them. CDR3 length equals 16 residues.

This chain joins TRBV12-2 and TRBJ1-1; the table's D call of TRBD1 was not tested on the DNA. TRBV12-2 is classified as a pseudogene. This CDR3 has 13 residues. CDR3 residues: CASRLGQKTEAFF. Here the CDR3 DNA reads TGTGCAAGTCGCTTAGGTCAGAAAACTGAAGCTTTCTTT.

V gene TRBV5-1 combines with J gene TRBJ2-3, with D perhaps TRBD2 (6 bases). V lost 4 bases, J lost 2 bases, and 11 bases lay in between. CDR1 and CDR2 (germline): SGHRS, YFSETQ. This CDR3 comprises 14 residues. CDR3 sequence: CASSRDSDTDTQYF. DNA of the CDR3: TGCGCCAGCAGCCGGGACTCAGACACAGATACGCAGTATTTT.

The J gene is TRBJ1-5, the V gene TRBV7-6; 7 bases fit TRBD1. The V gene end was trimmed by 5 bases and the J gene end by 1 base; junction bases not matched to a gene: 14. Germline V gene data show CDR1 as SGHVS and CDR2 as FNYEAQ. CDR3 length equals 18 residues. Here the CDR3 reads CASSPDRPGALSNQPQHF. In nucleotides, the CDR3 is TGTGCCAGCAGCCCGGACAGGCCGGGGGCATTAAGCAATCAGCCCCAGCATTTT.